The sequence of this TCR beta chain was determined in a study of brain T cells in children with intractable seizures. Regarding time point: blood from clinic visit 5 months post-surgery; TSC patient then seizure free. Patients received at least one anti-epileptic drug before surgery. Points on this clone: What it recognizes is unknown.

Findings and limits, study-wide: Clones missing pre-surgery may reflect undersampling of that blood sample.

Sequenced by immunoSEQ multiplex PCR; TCRdb stores in-frame clones only, minus some. Of 340,000 or so clones listed, roughly 93% were seen once; the top ten hold roughly 5.8%. CDR3 length: 15 residues. The germline V gene encodes CDR1 GTSNPN and CDR2 SVGIG (reference sequence). Trimming took 5 bases from V and 2 from J; bases not matched to a gene: 9. The chain links TRBV30 to TRBJ2-3; TRBD1 matches 8 bases. The TCR originated in a boy under two years old with tuberous sclerosis and intractable seizures. This material consisted of peripheral blood, taken roughly 5 months after surgery. CDR3 amino acids: CAWGLGTGPTDTQYF. The CDR3 nucleotides read TGTGCCTGGGGACTGGGGACAGGCCCCACAGATACGCAGTATTTT.